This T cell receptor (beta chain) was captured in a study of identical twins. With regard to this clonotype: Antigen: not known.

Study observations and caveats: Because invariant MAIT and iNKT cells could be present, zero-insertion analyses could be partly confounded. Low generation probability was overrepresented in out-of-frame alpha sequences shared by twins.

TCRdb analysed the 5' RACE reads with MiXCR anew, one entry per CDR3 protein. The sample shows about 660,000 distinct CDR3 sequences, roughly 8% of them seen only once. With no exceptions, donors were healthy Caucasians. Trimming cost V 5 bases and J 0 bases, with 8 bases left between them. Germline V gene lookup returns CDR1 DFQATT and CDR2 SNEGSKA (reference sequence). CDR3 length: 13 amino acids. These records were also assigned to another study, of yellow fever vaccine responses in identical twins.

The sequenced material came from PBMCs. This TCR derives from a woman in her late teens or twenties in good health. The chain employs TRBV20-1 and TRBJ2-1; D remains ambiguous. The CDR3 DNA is TGCAGTGCTCTCCCAAGCTCCTACAATGAGCAGTTCTTC. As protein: CSALPSSYNEQFF.